This TCR beta chain was captured by sequencing in a study of Ad26.COV2.S vaccination and SARS-CoV-2 variants. Study-wide context: The COV1001 Ad26.COV2.S trial arm included the donor.

Trimming left V 10 bases short and J 5 bases short, with 11 bases between. The germline V gene has CDR1 LNHDA and CDR2 SQIVND (reference sequence). The CDR3 extends over 12 amino acids. Treatment reported: roughly 20 received Ad26.COV2.S at low or high dose, single or two shots; roughly five received placebo; per-sample allocation not given. The study sampled participants on day 63 after the first vaccine or placebo injection. The sample came from a Boston adult aged 18-55 years. An Ad26 vector was used to express Wuhan-strain SARS-CoV-2 spike as the vaccine. Produced via immunoSEQ multiplex PCR; TCRdb's table is partial and in-frame only. The repertoire holds about 420,000 clones, approximately 88% seen once, with less than 4% in the top ten.

The sequence derives from a person aged 18-60 years who received the Ad26.COV2.S COVID-19 vaccine or a placebo. Sequences were derived from peripheral blood, sampled in a trial of Ad26.COV2.S vaccine versus placebo. The chain has TRBV19 and TRBJ2-2; a possible D gene is TRBD2 (6 bases). The CDR3 loop is CATGRGTGELFF. Written as DNA, the CDR3 is TGTGCCACCGGCCGGGGGACCGGGGAGCTGTTTTTT.